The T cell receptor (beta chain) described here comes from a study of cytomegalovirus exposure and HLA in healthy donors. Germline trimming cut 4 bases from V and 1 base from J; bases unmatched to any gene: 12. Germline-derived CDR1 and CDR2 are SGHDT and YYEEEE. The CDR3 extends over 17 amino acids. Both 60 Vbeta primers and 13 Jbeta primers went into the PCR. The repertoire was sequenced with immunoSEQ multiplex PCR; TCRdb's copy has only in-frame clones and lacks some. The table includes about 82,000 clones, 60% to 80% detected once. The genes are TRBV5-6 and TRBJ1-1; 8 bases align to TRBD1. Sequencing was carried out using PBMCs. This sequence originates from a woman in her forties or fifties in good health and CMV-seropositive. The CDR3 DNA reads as TGTGCCAGCAGCCACTTTATTTGGGGACAGGAGAACACTGAAGCTTTCTTT. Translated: CASSHFIWGQENTEAFF. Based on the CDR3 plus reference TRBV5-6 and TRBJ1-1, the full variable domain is DAGVTQSPTHLIKTRGQQVTLRCSPKSGHDTVSWYQQALGQGPQFIFQYYEEEERQRGNFPDRFSGHQFPNYSSELNVNALLLGDSALYLCASSHFIWGQENTEAFFGQGTRLTVV.